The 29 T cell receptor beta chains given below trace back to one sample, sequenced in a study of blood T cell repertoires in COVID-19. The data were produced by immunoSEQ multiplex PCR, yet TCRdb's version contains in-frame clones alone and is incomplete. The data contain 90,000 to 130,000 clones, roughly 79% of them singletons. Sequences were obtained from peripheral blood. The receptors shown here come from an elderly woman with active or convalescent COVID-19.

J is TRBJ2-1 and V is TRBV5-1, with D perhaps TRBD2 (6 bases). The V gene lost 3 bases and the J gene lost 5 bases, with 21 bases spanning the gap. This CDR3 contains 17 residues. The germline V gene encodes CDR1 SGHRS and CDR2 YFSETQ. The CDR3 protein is CASSSIIPLTGDNEQFF. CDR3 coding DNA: TGCGCCAGCAGCTCAATCATTCCCCTAACGGGGGACAATGAGCAGTTCTTC.

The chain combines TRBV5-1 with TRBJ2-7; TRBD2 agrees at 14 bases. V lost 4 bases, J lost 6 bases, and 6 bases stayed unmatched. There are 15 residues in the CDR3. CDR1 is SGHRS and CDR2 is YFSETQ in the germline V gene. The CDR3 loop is CASSLTSGRVSEQYF. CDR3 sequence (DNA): TGCGCCAGCAGCCTGACTAGCGGGAGGGTCTCCGAGCAGTACTTC.

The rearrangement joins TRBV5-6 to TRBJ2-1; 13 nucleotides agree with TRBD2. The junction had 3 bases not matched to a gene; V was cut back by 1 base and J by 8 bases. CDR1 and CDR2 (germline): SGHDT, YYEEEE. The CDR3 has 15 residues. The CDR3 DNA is TGTGCCAGCAGCTTGCTACTAGCGGGAGGGTATGAGCAGTTCTTC. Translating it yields CASSLLLAGGYEQFF. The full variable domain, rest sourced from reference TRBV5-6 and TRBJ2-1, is DAGVTQSPTHLIKTRGQQVTLRCSPKSGHDTVSWYQQALGQGPQFIFQYYEEEERQRGNFPDRFSGHQFPNYSSELNVNALLLGDSALYLCASSLLLAGGYEQFFGPGTRLTVL.

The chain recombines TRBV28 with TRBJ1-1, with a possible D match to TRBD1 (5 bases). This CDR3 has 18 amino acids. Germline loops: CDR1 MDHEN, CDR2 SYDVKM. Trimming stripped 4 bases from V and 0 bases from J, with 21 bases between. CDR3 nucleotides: TGTGCCAGCAGTTCCTCCCACAGGTACATCGCCTTGAACACTGAAGCTTTCTTT. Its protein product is CASSSSHRYIALNTEAFF.

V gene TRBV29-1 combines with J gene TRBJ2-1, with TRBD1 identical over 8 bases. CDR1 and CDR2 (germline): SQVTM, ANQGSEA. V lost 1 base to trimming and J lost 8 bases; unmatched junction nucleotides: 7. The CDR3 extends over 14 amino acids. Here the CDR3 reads CSVEGTGFVDEQFF. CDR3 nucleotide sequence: TGCAGCGTTGAAGGGACAGGGTTTGTTGATGAGCAGTTCTTC.

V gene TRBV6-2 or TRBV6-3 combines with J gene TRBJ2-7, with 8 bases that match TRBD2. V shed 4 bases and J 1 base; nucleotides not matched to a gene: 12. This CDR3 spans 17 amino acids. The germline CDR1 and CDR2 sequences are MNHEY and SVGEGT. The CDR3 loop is CASSFGLARRPSYEQYF. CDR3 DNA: TGTGCCAGCAGTTTTGGACTAGCTCGACGGCCATCCTACGAGCAGTACTTC.

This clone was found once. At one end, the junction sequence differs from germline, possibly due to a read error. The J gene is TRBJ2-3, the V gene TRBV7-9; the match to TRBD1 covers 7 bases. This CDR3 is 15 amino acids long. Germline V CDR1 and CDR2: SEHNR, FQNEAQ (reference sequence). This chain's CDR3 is CASNLNRGLTDTQYF. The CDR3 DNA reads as TGTGCCAGCAACTTAAACAGGGGCCTCACAGATACGCAGTATTTT.

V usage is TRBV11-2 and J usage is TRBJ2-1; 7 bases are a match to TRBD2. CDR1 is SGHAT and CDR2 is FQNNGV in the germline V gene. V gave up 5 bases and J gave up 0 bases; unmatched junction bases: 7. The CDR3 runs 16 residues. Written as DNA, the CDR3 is TGTGCCAGCAGCAAACGACTAGCCGCCTCCTACAATGAGCAGTTCTTC. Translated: CASSKRLAASYNEQFF.

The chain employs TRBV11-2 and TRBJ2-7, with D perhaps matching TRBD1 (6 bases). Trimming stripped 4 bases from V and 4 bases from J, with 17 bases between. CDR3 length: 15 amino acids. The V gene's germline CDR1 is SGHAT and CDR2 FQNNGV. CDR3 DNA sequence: TGTGCCAGCAGCTCACCAGGGGCCTGGGGGTACGAGCAGTACTTC. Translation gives CASSSPGAWGYEQYF.

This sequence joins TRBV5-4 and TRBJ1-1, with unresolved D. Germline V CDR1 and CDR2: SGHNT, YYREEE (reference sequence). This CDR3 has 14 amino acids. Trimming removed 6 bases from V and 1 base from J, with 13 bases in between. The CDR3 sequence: CASMEGGGNTEAFF. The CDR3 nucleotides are TGTGCCAGCATGGAGGGCGGCGGGAACACTGAAGCTTTCTTT.

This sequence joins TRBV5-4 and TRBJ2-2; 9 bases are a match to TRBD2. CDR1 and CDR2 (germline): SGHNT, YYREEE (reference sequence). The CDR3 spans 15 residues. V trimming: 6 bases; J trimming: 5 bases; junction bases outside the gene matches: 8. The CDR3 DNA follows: TGTGCCAGCACGGCGGGAGGGACGGGAACCGGGGAGCTGTTTTTT. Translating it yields CASTAGGTGTGELFF.

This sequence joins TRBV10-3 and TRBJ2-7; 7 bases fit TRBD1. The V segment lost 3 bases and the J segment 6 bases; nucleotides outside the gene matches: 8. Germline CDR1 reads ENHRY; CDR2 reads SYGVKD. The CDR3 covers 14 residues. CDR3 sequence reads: CAISDGQAFFEQYF. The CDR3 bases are TGTGCCATCAGTGATGGACAGGCATTTTTCGAGCAGTACTTC.

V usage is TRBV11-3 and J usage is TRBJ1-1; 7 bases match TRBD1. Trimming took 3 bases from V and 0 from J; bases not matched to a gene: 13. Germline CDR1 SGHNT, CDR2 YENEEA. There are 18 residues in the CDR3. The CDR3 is CASSFRAGLTGMNTEAFF. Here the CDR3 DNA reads TGTGCCAGCAGCTTTAGGGCGGGATTGACAGGGATGAACACTGAAGCTTTCTTT.

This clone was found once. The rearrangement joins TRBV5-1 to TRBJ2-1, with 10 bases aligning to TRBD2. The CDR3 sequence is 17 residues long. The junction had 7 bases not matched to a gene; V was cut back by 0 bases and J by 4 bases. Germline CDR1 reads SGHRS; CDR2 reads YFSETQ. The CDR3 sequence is CASSLVSGTSVYNEQFF. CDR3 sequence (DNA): TGCGCCAGCAGCTTGGTTTCCGGGACTAGCGTTTACAATGAGCAGTTCTTC.

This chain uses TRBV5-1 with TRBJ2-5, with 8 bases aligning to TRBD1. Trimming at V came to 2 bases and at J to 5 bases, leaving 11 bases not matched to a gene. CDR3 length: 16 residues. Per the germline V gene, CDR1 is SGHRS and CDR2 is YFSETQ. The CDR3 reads CASSFRTGHREETQYF. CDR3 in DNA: TGCGCCAGCAGCTTTAGGACAGGGCATCGTGAGGAGACCCAGTACTTC.

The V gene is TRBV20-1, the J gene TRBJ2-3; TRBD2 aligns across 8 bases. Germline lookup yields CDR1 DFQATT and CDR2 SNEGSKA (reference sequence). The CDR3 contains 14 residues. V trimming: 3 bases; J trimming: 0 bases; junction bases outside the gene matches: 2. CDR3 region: CSASSGISTDTQYF. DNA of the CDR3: TGCAGTGCTAGTAGCGGGATCAGCACAGATACGCAGTATTTT.

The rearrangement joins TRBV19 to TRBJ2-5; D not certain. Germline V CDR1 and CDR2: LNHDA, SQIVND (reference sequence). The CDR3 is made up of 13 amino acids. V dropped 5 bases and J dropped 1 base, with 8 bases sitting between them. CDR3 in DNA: TGTGCCAGTAGTGAACATCCCCAAGAGACCCAGTACTTC. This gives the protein CASSEHPQETQYF.

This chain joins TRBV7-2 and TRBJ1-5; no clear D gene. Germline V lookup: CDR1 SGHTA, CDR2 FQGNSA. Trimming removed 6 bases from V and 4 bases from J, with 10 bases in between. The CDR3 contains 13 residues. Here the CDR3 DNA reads TGTGCCAGCAGTTTGACACAGAATCAGCCCCAGCATTTT. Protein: CASSLTQNQPQHF.

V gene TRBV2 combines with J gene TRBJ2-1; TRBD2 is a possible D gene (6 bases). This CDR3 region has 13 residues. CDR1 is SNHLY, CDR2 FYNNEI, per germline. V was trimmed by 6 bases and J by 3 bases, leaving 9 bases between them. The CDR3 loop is CASSPTSYNEQFF. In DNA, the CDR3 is TGTGCCAGCAGCCCGACTAGCTACAATGAGCAGTTCTTC.

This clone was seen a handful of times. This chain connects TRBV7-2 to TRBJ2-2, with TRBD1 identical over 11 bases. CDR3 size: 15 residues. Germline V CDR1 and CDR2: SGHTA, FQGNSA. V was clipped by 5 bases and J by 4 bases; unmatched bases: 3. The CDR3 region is CASSPDRGRTGELFF. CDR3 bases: TGTGCCAGCAGCCCGGACAGGGGGCGCACCGGGGAGCTGTTTTTT.

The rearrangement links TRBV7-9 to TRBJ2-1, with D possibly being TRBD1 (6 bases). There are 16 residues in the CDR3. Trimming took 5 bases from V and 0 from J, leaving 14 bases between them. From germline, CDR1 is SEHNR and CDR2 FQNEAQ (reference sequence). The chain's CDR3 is CASSPHRVSSYNEQFF. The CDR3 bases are TGTGCCAGCAGCCCCCACAGGGTGAGCTCCTACAATGAGCAGTTCTTC.

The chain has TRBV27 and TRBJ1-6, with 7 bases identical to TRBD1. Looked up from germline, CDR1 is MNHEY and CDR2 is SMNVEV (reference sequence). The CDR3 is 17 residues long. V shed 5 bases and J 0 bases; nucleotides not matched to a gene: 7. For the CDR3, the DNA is TGTGCCAGCAGTATGGGACAGCTGAGCTCCTATAATTCACCCCTCCACTTT. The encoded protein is CASSMGQLSSYNSPLHF.

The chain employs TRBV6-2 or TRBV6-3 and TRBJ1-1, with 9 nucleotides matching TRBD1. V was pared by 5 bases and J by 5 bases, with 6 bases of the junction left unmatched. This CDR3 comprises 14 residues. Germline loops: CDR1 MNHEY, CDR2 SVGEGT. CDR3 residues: CASSNRDRATEAFF. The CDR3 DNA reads TGTGCCAGCAGTAACCGGGACAGGGCTACTGAAGCTTTCTTT.

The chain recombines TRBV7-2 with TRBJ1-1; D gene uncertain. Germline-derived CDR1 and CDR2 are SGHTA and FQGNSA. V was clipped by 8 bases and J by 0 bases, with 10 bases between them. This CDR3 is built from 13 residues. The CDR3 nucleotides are TGTGCCAGCCACGCGGTCGTGAACACTGAAGCTTTCTTT. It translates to CASHAVVNTEAFF.

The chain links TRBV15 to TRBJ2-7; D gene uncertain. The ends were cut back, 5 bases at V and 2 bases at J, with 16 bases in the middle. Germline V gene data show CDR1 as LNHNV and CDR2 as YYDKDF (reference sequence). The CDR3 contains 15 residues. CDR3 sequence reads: CATSVRITGTYEQYF. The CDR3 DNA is TGTGCCACCAGCGTCCGCATAACTGGTACCTACGAGCAGTACTTC.

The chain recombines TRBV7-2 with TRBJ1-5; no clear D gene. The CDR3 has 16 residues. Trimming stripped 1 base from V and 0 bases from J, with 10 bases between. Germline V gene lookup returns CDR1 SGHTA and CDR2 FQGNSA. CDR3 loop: CASSLEAGFSNQPQHF. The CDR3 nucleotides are TGTGCCAGCAGCTTAGAGGCAGGATTTAGCAATCAGCCCCAGCATTTT.

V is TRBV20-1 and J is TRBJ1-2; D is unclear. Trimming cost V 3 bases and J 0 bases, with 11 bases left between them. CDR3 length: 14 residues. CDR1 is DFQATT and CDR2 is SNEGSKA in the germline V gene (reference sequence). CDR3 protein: CSASLFVTNYGYTF. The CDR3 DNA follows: TGCAGTGCTAGTTTGTTTGTTACTAACTATGGCTACACCTTC.

As DNA, the CDR3 is TGTGCCAGCAGCCAAATTGTGGGACTAGCGGGATTTAATGAGCAGTTCTTC. This gives the protein CASSQIVGLAGFNEQFF. This chain joins TRBV14 and TRBJ2-1; 13 nucleotides match TRBD2. With 2 bases clipped from V and 7 bases from J, the junction kept 8 bases outside the gene matches. The germline gives CDR1 SGHDN, CDR2 FVKESK. The CDR3 runs to 17 residues. Full variable domain (outside the CDR3, taken from reference TRBV14 and TRBJ2-1): EAGVTQFPSHSVIEKGQTVTLRCDPISGHDNLYWYRRVMGKEIKFLLHFVKESKQDESGMPNNRFLAERTGGTYSTLKVQPAELEDSGVYFCASSQIVGLAGFNEQFFGPGTRLTVL.

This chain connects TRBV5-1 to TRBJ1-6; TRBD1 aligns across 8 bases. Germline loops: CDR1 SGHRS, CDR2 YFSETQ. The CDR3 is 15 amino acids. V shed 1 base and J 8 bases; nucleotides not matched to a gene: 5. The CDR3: CASSLRQGADSPLHF. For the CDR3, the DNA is TGCGCCAGCAGCTTGAGGCAGGGGGCGGATTCACCCCTCCACTTT.